Below, one TCR beta chain is given with its context. Antigen: not known. This record comes from a study of T-cell reconstitution after alpha-beta-depleted transplantation in children. Unique molecular identifiers featured in how the TCRbeta library was prepared. Each CDR3 protein is one row after TCRdb ran MiXCR on the PCR reads. This repertoire shows under 750,000 distinct CDR3 sequences, about 21% found once; its top ten account for 11% to 15%. Study observations and caveats: The study reportedly traced alpha-beta T cells about two months after transplant to several hundred expanded graft clones. Several patients had high TCRbeta diversity at day 60; it came from surviving recipient T cells and thymic progenitors. T-cell counts and diversity at one year post-transplant came mainly from newly produced T cells.

There are 15 residues in the CDR3. V gave up 4 bases and J gave up 4 bases; unmatched junction bases: 6. The sequence derives from a boy younger than two who had a stem cell transplant for acute myeloid leukemia, so the T cells may come from the graft donor. Sample: PBMCs, mostly from graft donor cells, taken 360 days after TCRalphabeta/CD19-depleted stem cell transplant. J is TRBJ2-3 and V is TRBV12-3 or TRBV12-4; 9 nucleotides align to TRBD2. The CDR3 spells CASSSAGGRPDTQYF. As DNA, the CDR3 is TGTGCCAGCAGTTCAGCGGGGGGTCGACCAGATACGCAGTATTTT.